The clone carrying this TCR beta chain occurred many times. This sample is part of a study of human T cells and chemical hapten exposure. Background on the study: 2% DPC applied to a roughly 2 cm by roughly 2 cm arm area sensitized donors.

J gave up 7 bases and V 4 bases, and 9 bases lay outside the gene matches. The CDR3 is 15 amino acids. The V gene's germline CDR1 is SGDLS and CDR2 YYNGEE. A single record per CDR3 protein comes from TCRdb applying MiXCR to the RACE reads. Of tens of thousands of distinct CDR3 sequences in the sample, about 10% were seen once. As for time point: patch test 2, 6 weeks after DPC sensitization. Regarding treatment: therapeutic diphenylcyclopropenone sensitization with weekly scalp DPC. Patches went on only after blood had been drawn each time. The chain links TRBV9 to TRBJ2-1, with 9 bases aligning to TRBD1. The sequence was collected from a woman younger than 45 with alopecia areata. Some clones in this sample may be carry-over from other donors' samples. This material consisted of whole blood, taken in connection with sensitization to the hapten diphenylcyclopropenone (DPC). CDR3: CASSFTGQGRNEQFF. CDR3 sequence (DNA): TGTGCCAGCAGCTTTACGGGACAGGGCCGGAATGAGCAGTTCTTC.